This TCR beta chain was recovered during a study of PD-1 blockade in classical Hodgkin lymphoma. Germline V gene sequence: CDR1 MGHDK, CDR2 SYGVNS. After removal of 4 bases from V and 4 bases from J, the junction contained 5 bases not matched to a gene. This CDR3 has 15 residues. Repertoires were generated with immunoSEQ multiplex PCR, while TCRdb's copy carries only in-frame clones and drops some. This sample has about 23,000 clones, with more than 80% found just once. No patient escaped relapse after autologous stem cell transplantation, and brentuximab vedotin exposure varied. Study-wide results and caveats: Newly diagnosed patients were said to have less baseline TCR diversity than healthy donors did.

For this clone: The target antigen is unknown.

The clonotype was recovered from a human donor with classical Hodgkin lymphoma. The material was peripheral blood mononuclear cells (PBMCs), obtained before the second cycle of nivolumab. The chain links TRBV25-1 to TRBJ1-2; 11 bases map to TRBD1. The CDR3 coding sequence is TGTGCCAGCAGTGTTGGGACAGGGGGGTCCTATGGCTACACCTTC. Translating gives CASSVGTGGSYGYTF.